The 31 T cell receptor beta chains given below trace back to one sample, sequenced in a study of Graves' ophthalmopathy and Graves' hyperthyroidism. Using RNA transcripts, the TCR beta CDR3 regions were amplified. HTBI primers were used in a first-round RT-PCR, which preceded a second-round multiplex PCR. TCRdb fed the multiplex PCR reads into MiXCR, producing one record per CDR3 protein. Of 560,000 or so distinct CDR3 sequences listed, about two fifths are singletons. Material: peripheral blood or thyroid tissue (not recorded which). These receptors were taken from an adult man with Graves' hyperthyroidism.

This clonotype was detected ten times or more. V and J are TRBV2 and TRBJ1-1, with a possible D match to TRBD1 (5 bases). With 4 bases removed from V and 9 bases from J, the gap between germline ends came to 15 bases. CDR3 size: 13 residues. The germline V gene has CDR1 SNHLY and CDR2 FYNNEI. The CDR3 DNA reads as TGTGCCAGCAGTGTCGGGCAGGGTCGTAAAGCTTTCTTT. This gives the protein CASSVGQGRKAFF. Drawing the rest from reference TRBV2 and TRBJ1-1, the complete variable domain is EPEVTQTPSHQVTQMGQEVILRCVPISNHLYFYWYRQILGQKVEFLVSFYNNEISEKSEIFDDQFSVERPDGSNFTLKIRSTKLEDSAMYFCASSVGQGRKAFFGQGTRLTVV.

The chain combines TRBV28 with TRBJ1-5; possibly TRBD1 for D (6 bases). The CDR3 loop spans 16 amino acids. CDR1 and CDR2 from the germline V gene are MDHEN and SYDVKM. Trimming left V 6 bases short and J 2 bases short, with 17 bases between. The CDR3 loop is CASSHRVWIGNQPQHF. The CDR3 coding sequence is TGTGCCAGCAGCCACAGGGTATGGATTGGCAATCAGCCCCAGCATTTT.

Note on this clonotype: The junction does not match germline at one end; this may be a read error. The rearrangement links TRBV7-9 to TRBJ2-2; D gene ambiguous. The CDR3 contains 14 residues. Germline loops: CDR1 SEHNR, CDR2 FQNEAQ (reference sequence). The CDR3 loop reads CASSLRSKTGELFF. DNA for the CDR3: TGTGCCAGCAGCTTAAGGTCGAAAACCGGGGAGCTGTTTTTT.

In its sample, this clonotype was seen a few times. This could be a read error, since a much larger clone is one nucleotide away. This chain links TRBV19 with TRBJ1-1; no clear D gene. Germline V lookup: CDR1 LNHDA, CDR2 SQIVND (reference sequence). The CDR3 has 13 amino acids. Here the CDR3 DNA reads TGTGCCAGTAGTAACCAGGCCAGCACTGAAGCTCTCTTT. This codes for CASSNQASTEALF.

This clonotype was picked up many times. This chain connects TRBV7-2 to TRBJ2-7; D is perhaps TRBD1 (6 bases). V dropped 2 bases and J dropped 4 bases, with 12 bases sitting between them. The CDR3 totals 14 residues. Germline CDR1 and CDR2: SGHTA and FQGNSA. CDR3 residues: CASSLSQGNYEQYF. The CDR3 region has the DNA TGTGCCAGCAGCTTATCACAGGGAAATTACGAGCAGTACTTC.

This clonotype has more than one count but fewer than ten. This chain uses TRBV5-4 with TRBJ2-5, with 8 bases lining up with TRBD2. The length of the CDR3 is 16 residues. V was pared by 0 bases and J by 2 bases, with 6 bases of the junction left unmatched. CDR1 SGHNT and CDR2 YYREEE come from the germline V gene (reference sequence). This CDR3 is CASSLEIAGNQETQYF. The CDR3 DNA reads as TGTGCCAGCAGCTTGGAAATAGCGGGGAATCAAGAGACCCAGTACTTC.

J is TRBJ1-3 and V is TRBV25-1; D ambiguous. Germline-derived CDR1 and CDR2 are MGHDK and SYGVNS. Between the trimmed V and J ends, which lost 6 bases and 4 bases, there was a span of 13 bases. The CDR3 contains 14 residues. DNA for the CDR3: TGTGCCAGCAGCGTTAAGGGATCCGGAAACACCATATATTTT. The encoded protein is CASSVKGSGNTIYF. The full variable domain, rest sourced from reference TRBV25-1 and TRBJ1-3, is EADIYQTPRYLVIGTGKKITLECSQTMGHDKMYWYQQDPGMELHLIHYSYGVNSTEKGDLSSESTVSRIRTEHFPLTLESARPSHTSQYLCASSVKGSGNTIYFGEGSWLTVV.

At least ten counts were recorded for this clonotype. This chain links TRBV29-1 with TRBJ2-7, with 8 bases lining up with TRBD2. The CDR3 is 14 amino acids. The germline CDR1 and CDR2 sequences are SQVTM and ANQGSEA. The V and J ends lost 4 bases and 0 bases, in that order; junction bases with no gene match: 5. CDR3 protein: CSVVSGGISYEQYF. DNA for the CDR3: TGCAGCGTTGTGTCGGGGGGGATCTCCTACGAGCAGTACTTC.

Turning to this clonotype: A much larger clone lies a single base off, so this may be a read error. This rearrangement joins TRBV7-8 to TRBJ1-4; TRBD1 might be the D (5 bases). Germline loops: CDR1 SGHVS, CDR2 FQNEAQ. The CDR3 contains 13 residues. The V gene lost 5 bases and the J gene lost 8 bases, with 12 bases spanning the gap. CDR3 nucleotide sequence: TGTGCCAGCAGCGGCCGGACAAGGGAAAAACTGTTTTTT. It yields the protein CASSGRTREKLFF.

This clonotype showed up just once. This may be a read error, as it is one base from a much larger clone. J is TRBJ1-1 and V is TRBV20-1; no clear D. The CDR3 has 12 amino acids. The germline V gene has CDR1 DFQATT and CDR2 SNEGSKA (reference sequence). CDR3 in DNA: TGCAGTGCTAGGGGCAAGAACACTGAAGCTCTCTTT. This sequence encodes CSARGKNTEALF.

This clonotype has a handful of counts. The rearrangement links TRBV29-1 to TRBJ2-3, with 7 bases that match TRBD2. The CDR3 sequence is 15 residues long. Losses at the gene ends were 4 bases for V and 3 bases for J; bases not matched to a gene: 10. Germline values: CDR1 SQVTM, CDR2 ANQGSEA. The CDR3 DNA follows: TGCAGCGTTGGATCGACTAGCCTCCCTACAGATACGCAGTATTTT. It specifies CSVGSTSLPTDTQYF.

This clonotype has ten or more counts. CDR3 loop: CASSLGGQGGYEQYF. The CDR3 DNA reads as TGTGCCAGCAGCCTTGGTGGACAGGGTGGTTACGAGCAGTACTTC. This chain connects TRBV5-4 to TRBJ2-7; 8 bases align to TRBD1. The CDR3 is 15 amino acids. The germline gives CDR1 SGHNT, CDR2 YYREEE (reference sequence). V gave up 4 bases and J gave up 4 bases; unmatched junction bases: 10.

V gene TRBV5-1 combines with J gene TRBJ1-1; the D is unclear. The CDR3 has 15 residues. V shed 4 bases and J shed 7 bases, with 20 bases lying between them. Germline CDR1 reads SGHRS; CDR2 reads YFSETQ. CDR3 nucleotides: TGCGCCAGCAGCGCCAGTCTGGGTGGTATCGATGAAGCTTTCTTT. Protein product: CASSASLGGIDEAFF.

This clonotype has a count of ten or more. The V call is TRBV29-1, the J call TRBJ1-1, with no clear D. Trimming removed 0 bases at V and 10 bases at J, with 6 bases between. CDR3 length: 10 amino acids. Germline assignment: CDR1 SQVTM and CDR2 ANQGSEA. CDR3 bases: TGCAGCGTTGAAGATGTGGGAGCTTTCTTT. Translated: CSVEDVGAFF.

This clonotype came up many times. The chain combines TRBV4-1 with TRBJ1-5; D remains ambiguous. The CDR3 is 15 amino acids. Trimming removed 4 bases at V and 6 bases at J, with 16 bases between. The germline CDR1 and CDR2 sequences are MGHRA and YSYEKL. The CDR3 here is CASSPSNMGTQPQHF. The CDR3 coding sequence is TGCGCCAGCAGCCCTTCGAACATGGGTACTCAGCCCCAGCATTTT.

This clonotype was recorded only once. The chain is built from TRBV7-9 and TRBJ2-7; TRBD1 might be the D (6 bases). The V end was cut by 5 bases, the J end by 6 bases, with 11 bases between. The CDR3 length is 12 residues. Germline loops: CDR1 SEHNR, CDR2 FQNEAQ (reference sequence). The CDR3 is CASSIEQGEQYF. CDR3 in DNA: TGTGCCAGCAGCATTGAACAGGGCGAGCAGTACTTC.

The CDR3: CASSLTLGGANVLTF. As DNA, the CDR3 is TGTGCCAGCAGCTTAACGTTGGGGGGGGCCAACGTCCTGACTTTC. J is TRBJ2-6 and V is TRBV7-3; D gene ambiguous. The CDR3 runs to 15 residues. CDR1 SGHTA and CDR2 FQGTGA come from the germline V gene. With 0 bases removed from V and 4 bases from J, the gap between germline ends came to 7 bases.

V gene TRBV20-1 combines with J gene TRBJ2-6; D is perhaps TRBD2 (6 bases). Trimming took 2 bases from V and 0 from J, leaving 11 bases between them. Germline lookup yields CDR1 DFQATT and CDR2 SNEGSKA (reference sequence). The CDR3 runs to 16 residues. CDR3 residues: CSARRRGRSGANVLTF. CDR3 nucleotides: TGCAGTGCTAGAAGGAGGGGACGCTCTGGGGCCAACGTCCTGACTTTC.

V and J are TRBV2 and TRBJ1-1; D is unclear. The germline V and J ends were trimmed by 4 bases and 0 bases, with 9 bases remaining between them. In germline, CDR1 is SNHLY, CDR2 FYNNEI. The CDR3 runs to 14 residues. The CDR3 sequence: CASSVRLLNTEAFF. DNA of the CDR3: TGTGCCAGCAGTGTAAGACTCTTGAACACTGAAGCTTTCTTT.

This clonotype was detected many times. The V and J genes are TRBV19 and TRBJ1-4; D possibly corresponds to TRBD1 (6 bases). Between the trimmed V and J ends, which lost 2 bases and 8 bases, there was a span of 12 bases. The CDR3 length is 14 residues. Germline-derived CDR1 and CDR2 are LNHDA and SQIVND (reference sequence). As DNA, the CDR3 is TGTGCCAGTAGTATAACAGGGCCGGAGGAAAAACTGTTTTTT. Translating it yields CASSITGPEEKLFF. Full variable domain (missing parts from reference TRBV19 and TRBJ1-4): DGGITQSPKYLFRKEGQNVTLSCEQNLNHDAMYWYRQDPGQGLRLIYYSQIVNDFQKGDIAEGYSVSREKKESFPLTVTSAQKNPTAFYLCASSITGPEEKLFFGSGTQLSVL.

The CDR3: CASSHPRQDYEQYF. CDR3 bases: TGTGCCAGCAGCCATCCTAGACAGGACTACGAGCAGTACTTC. V and J are TRBV11-3 and TRBJ2-7; TRBD1 might be the D (6 bases). The CDR3 sequence is 14 residues long. The V gene's germline CDR1 is SGHNT and CDR2 YENEEA. Trimming removed 5 bases from V and 3 bases from J, with 14 bases in between. Full variable domain (rest looked up from reference TRBV11-3 and TRBJ2-7): EAGVVQSPRYKIIEKKQPVAFWCNPISGHNTLYWYLQNLGQGPELLIRYENEEAVDDSQLPKDRFSAERLKGVDSTLKIQPAELGDSAVYLCASSHPRQDYEQYFGPGTRLTVT.

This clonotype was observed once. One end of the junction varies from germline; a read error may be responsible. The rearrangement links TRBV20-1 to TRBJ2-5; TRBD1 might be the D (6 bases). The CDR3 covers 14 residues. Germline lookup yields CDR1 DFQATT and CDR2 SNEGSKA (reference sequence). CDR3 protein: CSAREWTDKETQYF. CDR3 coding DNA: TGCAGTGCTAGAGAGTGGACAGATAAAGAAACCCAGTACTTC.

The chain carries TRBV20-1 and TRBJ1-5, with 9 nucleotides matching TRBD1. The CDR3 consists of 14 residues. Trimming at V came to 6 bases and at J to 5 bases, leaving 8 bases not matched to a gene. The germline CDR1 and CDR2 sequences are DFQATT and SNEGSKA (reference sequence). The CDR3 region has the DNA TGCAGTGCCCCGGACAGGGGTTTCGATCAGCCCCAGCATTTT. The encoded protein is CSAPDRGFDQPQHF.

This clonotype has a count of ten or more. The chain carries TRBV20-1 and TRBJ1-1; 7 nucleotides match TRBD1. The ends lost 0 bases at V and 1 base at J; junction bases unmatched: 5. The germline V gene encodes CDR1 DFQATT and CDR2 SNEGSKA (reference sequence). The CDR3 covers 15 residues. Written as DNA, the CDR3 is TGCAGTGCTAGAGAATTTAGGGGGCGGAACACTGAAGCTTTCTTT. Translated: CSAREFRGRNTEAFF.

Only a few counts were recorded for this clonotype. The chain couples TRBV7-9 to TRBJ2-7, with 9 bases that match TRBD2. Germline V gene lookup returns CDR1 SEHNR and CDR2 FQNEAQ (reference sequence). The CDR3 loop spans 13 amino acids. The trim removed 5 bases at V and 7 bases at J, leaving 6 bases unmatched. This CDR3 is CASSMTSGNEQYF. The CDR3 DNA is TGTGCCAGCAGCATGACTAGCGGCAATGAGCAGTACTTC. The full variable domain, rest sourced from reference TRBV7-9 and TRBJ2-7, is DTGVSQNPRHKITKRGQNVTFRCDPISEHNRLYWYRQTLGQGPEFLTYFQNEAQLEKSRLLSDRFSAERPKGSFSTLEIQRTEQGDSAMYLCASSMTSGNEQYFGPGTRLTVT.

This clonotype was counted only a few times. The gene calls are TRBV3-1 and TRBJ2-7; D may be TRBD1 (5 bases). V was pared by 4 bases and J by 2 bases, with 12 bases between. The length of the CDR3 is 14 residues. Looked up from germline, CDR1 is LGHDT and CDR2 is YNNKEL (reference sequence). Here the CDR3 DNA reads TGTGCCAGCAGCCGCAGGGCGTCCACCTACGAGCAGTACTTC. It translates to CASSRRASTYEQYF.

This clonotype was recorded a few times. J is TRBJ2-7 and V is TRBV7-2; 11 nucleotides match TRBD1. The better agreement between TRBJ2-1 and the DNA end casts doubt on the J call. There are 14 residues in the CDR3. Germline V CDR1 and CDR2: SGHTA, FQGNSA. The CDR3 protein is CASHRGTGGNEQFF. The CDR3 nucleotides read TGTGCCAGCCACCGTGGGACAGGGGGCAATGAGCAGTTCTTC.

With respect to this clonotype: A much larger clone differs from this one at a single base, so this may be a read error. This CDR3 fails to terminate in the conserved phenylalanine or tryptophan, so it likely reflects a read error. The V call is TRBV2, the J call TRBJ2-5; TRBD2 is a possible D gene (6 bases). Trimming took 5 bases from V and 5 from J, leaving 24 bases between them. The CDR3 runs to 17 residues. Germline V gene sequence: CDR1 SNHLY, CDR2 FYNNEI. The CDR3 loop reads CASSPLARLTHRETQYL. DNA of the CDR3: TGTGCCAGCAGTCCACTAGCCCGGCTTACACACCGGGAGACCCAGTACCTC.

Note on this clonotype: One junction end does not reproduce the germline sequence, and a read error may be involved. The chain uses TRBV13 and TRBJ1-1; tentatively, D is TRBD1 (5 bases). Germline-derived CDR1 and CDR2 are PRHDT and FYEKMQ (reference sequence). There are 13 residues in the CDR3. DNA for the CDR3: TGTGCCAGCAGGGGACGGCCGAACACCGAAGCTTTCTTT. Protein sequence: CASRGRPNTEAFF.

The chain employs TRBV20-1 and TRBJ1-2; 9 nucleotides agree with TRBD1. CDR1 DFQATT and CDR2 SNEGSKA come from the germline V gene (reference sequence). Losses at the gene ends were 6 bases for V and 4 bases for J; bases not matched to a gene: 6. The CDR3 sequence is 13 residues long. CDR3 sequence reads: CSASGTGLYGYTF. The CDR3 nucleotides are TGCAGTGCCTCCGGGACAGGGCTCTATGGCTACACCTTC.

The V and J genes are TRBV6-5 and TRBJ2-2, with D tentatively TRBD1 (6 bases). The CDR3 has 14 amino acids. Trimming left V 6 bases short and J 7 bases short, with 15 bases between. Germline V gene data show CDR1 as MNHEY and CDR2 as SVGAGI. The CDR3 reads CASSIRTVHGELFF. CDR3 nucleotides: TGTGCCAGCAGCATACGGACAGTCCACGGGGAGCTGTTTTTT.